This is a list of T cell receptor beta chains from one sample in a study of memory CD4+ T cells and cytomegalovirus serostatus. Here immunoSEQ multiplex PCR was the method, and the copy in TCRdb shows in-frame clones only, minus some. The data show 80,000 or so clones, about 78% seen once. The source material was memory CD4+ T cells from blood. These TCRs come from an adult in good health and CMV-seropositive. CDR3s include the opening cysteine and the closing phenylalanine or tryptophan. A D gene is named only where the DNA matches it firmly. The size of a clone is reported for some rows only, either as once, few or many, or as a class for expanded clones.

TGTGCCAGCAGCTCTCACAAAAGCAGGGGGAGGGAGCTGTTTTTT	CASSSHKSRGRELFF	.	15	TRBV5-4	TRBD1	TRBJ2-2
TGCGCCAGCAGCCGGGGGGGGCAGGGTGACTATGGCTACACCTTC	CASSRGGQGDYGYTF	.	15	TRBV4-1	.	TRBJ1-2
TGTGCCATCAGTGAGAGTCCGAACACCGGGGAGCTGTTTTTT	CAISESPNTGELFF	.	14	TRBV10-3	.	TRBJ2-2
TGTGCCAGCAGCTTTGGAGGGACAGGGGGCTCAGATGAGCAGTTCTTC	CASSFGGTGGSDEQFF	.	16	TRBV7-2	TRBD1	TRBJ2-1
TGTGCCAGTAGTACGCCCGGGACAGGGGAAGAGACCCAGTACTTC	CASSTPGTGEETQYF	.	15	TRBV19	TRBD1	TRBJ2-5
TGTGCCAGCAGCCAAGAGGCCGACCTTTTTGGCTACACCTTC	CASSQEADLFGYTF	.	14	TRBV4-2	.	TRBJ1-2
TGTGCCAGCAGCTTAGGGGGGGGACAGCCCCAGCATTTT	CASSLGGGQPQHF	few	13	TRBV11-3	.	TRBJ1-5
TGTGCCAGCAGTGAACAGAAACAAGAGACCCAGTACTTC	CASSEQKQETQYF	.	13	TRBV6-1	.	TRBJ2-5
TGTGCCAGTAGTCAGACAGGCTTGAACACTGAAGCTTTCTTT	CASSQTGLNTEAFF	.	14	TRBV19	.	TRBJ1-1
TGTGCCAGCAGGCCTAGCGGGGGGAACTACGAGCAGTACTTC	CASRPSGGNYEQYF	.	14	TRBV6-1	TRBD2	TRBJ2-7
TGTGCCAGCAGCATACGGACTACTACCTTCACAGATACGCAGTATTTT	CASSIRTTTFTDTQYF	.	16	TRBV4-2	.	TRBJ2-3
TGCGCCAGCTTACCAGGGTTTCGGAACACTGAAGCTTTCTTT	CASLPGFRNTEAFF	.	14	TRBV4-1	.	TRBJ1-1
TGTGCCAGCAGGGGGGATCGCAATCAGCCCCAGCATTTT	CASRGDRNQPQHF	.	13	TRBV6-6	.	TRBJ1-5
TGTGCCAGCAGCCAATGGAAGGGGGTCGAGGGTGGCTACACCTTC	CASSQWKGVEGGYTF	.	15	TRBV4-2	.	TRBJ1-2
TGTGCCAGCTCACTGGACAGGGCCCAATCTGGAAACACCATATATTTT	CASSLDRAQSGNTIYF	few	16	TRBV18	TRBD1	TRBJ1-3
TGTGCCAGCAGGGGGGGAGACGGCCCCTACAATGAGCAGTTCTTC	CASRGGDGPYNEQFF	.	15	TRBV2	.	TRBJ2-1
TGCGCCAGCAGCCCCTACCATCCGGACAGGCCTAACTATGGCTACACCTTC	CASSPYHPDRPNYGYTF	.	17	TRBV5-1	TRBD1	TRBJ1-2
TGTGCCAGCTCACCCGGGACTAGCGGATACAATGAGCAGTTCTTC	CASSPGTSGYNEQFF	.	15	TRBV18	TRBD2	TRBJ2-1
TGTGCCAGCAGTGAGTGCAGGGATGGCTACACCTTC	CASSECRDGYTF	.	12	TRBV6-4	.	TRBJ1-2
TGCGCCAGCAGCCCTGGGGCTCGGGGGGCAGGAAACTATGGCTACACCTTC	CASSPGARGAGNYGYTF	.	17	TRBV4-1	.	TRBJ1-2
TGTGCCAGCAGCTTATATTCAGGGTATGGAAACACCATATATTTT	CASSLYSGYGNTIYF	.	15	TRBV7-2	.	TRBJ1-3
TGTGCCAGCAGTACCCTCAGACGAGACCAAGAGACCCAGTACTTC	CASSTLRRDQETQYF	.	15	TRBV28	.	TRBJ2-5
TGTGCCAGCAGCGAATACATGAGCCCTACCGGGGAGCTGTTTTTT	CASSEYMSPTGELFF	.	15	TRBV7-2	.	TRBJ2-2
TGTGCCAGCAGCCAACTAGCCTTAGAGACCCAGTACTTC	CASSQLALETQYF	.	13	TRBV7-6	.	TRBJ2-5
TGCGCCAGCAGCCCGGATAGGGCTGGGGCCAACGTCCTGACTTTC	CASSPDRAGANVLTF	few	15	TRBV5-1	.	TRBJ2-6
TGCAGCGTTGAAGTCGAGGGGGGACAGAGCTACACCTTC	CSVEVEGGQSYTF	.	13	TRBV29-1	TRBD1	TRBJ1-2
TGTGCCATCAGTGAGTCGGCCTACGAGCAGTACTTC	CAISESAYEQYF	many	12	TRBV10-3	.	TRBJ2-7
TGCGCCAGCAGCCTGGGGAACCTAGATACGCAGTATTTT	CASSLGNLDTQYF	.	13	TRBV5-1	.	TRBJ2-3
TGTGCCAGCAGCCGGACAACTGGAAACACCATATATTTT	CASSRTTGNTIYF	.	13	TRBV7-2	.	TRBJ1-3
TGTGCCACTAGCGGGGGGAGCTCCTACAATGAGCAGTTCTTC	CATSGGSSYNEQFF	.	14	TRBV14	TRBD2	TRBJ2-1
TGTGCCAGTAGTACCGGGGCGGGAGGGACCAATGAGCAGTTCTTC	CASSTGAGGTNEQFF	.	15	TRBV19	TRBD2	TRBJ2-1
TGCGCCAGCAGTGAAAGCGGCTCTGGAAACACCATATATTTT	CASSESGSGNTIYF	.	14	TRBV10-1	.	TRBJ1-3
TGTGCCAGCAGTTACAGTAGAGGGTTCTATGGCTACACCTTC	CASSYSRGFYGYTF	.	14	TRBV6-5	.	TRBJ1-2
TGTGCCTGGAGAAAGGGACAGGGGGCCCGTGGCTACACCTTC	CAWRKGQGARGYTF	few	14	TRBV30	TRBD1	TRBJ1-2
TGTGCCAGCAGCCCCGGGGGGGGATTCTCTGGAAACACCATATATTTT	CASSPGGGFSGNTIYF	once	16	TRBV7-2	.	TRBJ1-3
TGTGCCAGCAGCCCGGACAGGTGGACTGAAGCTTTCTTT	CASSPDRWTEAFF	few	13	TRBV13	TRBD1	TRBJ1-1
TGTGCCAGCAGTGAAGCGCGGCCCCAGCAGTCACCCCTCCACTTT	CASSEARPQQSPLHF	.	15	TRBV2	.	TRBJ1-6
TGCGCCAGCCGGGCGGGAGGTTACAATGAGCAGTTCTTC	CASRAGGYNEQFF	.	13	TRBV10-2	TRBD2	TRBJ2-1
TGTGCCAGCAGCTTTTCCTCTCGTCTAGATACGCAGTATTTT	CASSFSSRLDTQYF	once	14	TRBV7-2	.	TRBJ2-3
TGTGCCAGTAGCCTGGGGGCATTCAAGGGTCAGCCCCAGCATTTT	CASSLGAFKGQPQHF	few	15	TRBV19	.	TRBJ1-5
TGCGCCAGCAGCCCACCCCCAGGGACGTCCTACGAGCAGTACTTC	CASSPPPGTSYEQYF	.	15	TRBV5-1	.	TRBJ2-7
TGTGCCAGTAGTCCCTCCGGGACTAGGGGAGCAGATACGCAGTATTTT	CASSPSGTRGADTQYF	.	16	TRBV19	TRBD2	TRBJ2-3
TGTGCCAGCAGCTTAGCCCTGGGACAGGGGGCAAGCGATGAGCAGTTCTTC	CASSLALGQGASDEQFF	.	17	TRBV7-8	TRBD1	TRBJ2-1
TGTGCCACCTCAGCCGGGACAGGGGGAACCGGGGAGCTGTTTTTT	CATSAGTGGTGELFF	.	15	TRBV19	TRBD1	TRBJ2-2
TGTGCCAGCTCACCGGGCGCCTCTGGGGCCAACGTCCTGACTTTC	CASSPGASGANVLTF	.	15	TRBV18	.	TRBJ2-6
TGTGCCAGCTCACCATCCCTGACAGCCACTGAAGCTTTCTTT	CASSPSLTATEAFF	.	14	TRBV18	.	TRBJ1-1
TGTGCCAGCAGCGTAGACGGGGCGAACACTGAAGCTTTCTTT	CASSVDGANTEAFF	.	14	TRBV9	.	TRBJ1-1
TGTGCCAGCACCTTAAGGGGGGAGAGAGGAATAGCGCAGTATTTT	CASTLRGERGIAQYF	.	15	TRBV28	.	TRBJ2-3
TGTGCCAGCAGCTTAAAGGGAAACACCATATATTTT	CASSLKGNTIYF	.	12	TRBV5-4	.	TRBJ1-3
TGTGCCAGCAGTACACTTGGACAGGGATCGAACACTGAAGCTTTCTTT	CASSTLGQGSNTEAFF	.	16	TRBV7-2	TRBD1	TRBJ1-1
TGTGCCAGCAGCGTAGTTGGAATAGCGCAAGAGACCCAGTACTTC	CASSVVGIAQETQYF	once	15	TRBV9	.	TRBJ2-5
TGCGCCAGCAGCCAAGATTTGTTGAAAAAACTGTTTTTT	CASSQDLLKKLFF	.	13	TRBV4-1	.	TRBJ1-4
TGTGCCAGCAGCCCCCCCAATCTCTCTGGAAACACCATATATTTT	CASSPPNLSGNTIYF	once	15	TRBV7-2	.	TRBJ1-3
TGCGCCAGCAACCAAATTGGAGCCACAGATACGCAGTATTTT	CASNQIGATDTQYF	.	14	TRBV4-1	.	TRBJ2-3
TGTGCCAGCAGTTACAGTCAGTATGGCTACACCTTC	CASSYSQYGYTF	.	12	TRBV6-5	.	TRBJ1-2